This TCR beta chain was sequenced for a study of blood T cell repertoires in COVID-19. Turning to the study itself: Italy, Spain and the United States were the sources of the convalescent and acute COVID-19 samples. PBMCs, B-cell-depleted T cells, or T cells were the source of the cDNA or gDNA that made up the material.

As originally analysed: From reference gene primer amplification, estimates of nucleated cell counts were derived. Only in-frame clones appear in the TCRdb table, and some are missing; sequencing was by immunoSEQ multiplex PCR. Clone size and the V and J calls come from that table; the DNA yielded D and trimming. The sample records 11,000 to 15,000 clones, approximately 88% being singletons. Germline V CDR1 and CDR2: MNHNY, SVGAGI (reference sequence). This CDR3 has 16 amino acids. V was pared by 7 bases and J by 13 bases, with 18 bases of the junction left unmatched. The specimen was peripheral blood. The TCR was taken from a human donor in a cohort sampled during active COVID-19. The gene calls are TRBV6-6 and TRBJ1-6; 8 nucleotides align to TRBD1. The CDR3, as DNA: TGTGCCAGCACCTACGGGGGCAGGGGGCGAGGAAGCCCCCTCCACTTT. It codes for CASTYGGRGRGSPLHF.